The present entry profiles one TCR beta chain with its context. This clonotype has just a few counts. It has no known antigen specificity. The record has no base qualities; no much larger clone is one base away. According to the study, the label for this sample's treatment or condition signals: live attenuated yellow fever vaccine strain. A standard Ficoll-Paque protocol was used to isolate PBMCs from peripheral blood. Dynabeads CD4 and CD8 positive selection kits were used to isolate CD4 and CD8 T-cell fractions. TriZol was used to extract RNA from bulk PBMCs, from CD4 and CD8 fractions, and from dextramer-positive and dextramer-negative fractions. CDR1 and CDR2 are read off the germline V gene as SGHRS and YFSETQ. The germline ends are 14 bases apart after V is trimmed by 3 bases and J by 4 bases. From cysteine to phenylalanine, the CDR3 is 14 amino acids long. The retained sequence is limited to the CDR3, 42 bases, with the frame set at the first base.

The source of the sample is a study of T cells after yellow fever vaccination (dated by TCRdb to the late 2010s). A note on the overall study: Libraries from fractions with low cell numbers were prepared with the SMART-Seq v4 Ultra Low Input RNA kit. Blood samples were taken at several timepoints before and after primary and secondary immunization, and bulk PBMC replicates and cell subsets were isolated. Bulk TCR alpha and beta repertoires were sequenced longitudinally to track T-cell clones before and after primary and booster YFV17D yellow fever vaccination. Two healthy male donors, one aged 18 to 30 and one aged 30 to 40 years, were included in the cohort. The paper's findings and limits, for the study overall: Most clones expanded after primary vaccination (almost 97% of CD4 and 80% to 90% of CD8) were re-detected after the booster, suggesting that broad memory maintenance occurred. Only two donors were included in the study, so the extent to which the findings can be generalized is limited. Compared with the primary T-cell response, the secondary T-cell response was weaker but faster, peaking on day 5 rather than day 15. A small fraction of clonotypes appeared in both the CD4 and CD8 compartments, likely as a result of convergent recombination. Because abundant contaminating clonotypes from the bulk population could be contained in FACS-sorted repertoires, computational filtering was required.

TCR cDNA was synthesized by 5'RACE template switching, through which a universal primer site and unique molecular identifiers were introduced. cDNA synthesis was primed from both the TCR alpha and TCR beta constant segments. Two PCR steps were used to amplify libraries, with sample barcodes and sequencing adapters being added in the second step. Sequencing of libraries was done on Illumina HiSeq 2500 (2x100 bp) or NovaSeq (2x150 bp). Regarding the original processing steps: Reads were demultiplexed and collapsed into UMI consensus sequences with MIGEC, and V(D)J alignment was performed with MiXCR. Clonotypes responding to the vaccine were identified with edgeR on replicate PBMC samples, with the criteria of FDR below 0.01 and a log2 fold change above 5 up to day 15. Each bulk clonotype received a CD4 or CD8 identity based on whether the sequenced CD4 or CD8 repertoire contained that clonotype at higher abundance. TCRdb ran its own pipeline on the public reads, namely fastp trimming at Q25 and MiXCR clone calling, and kept in-frame beta chains. Entries that share a CDR3 protein sequence are merged under the most common genes and DNA. TCRdb's processing, not the study's, gives the V and J calls here. This sample comprises under 300,000 distinct CDR3 sequences, around 7% of them detected only once. About 0.85% of the sample lies in the top ten.

The sample was CD4+ T cells sorted from PBMCs, taken 15 days after the yellow fever booster vaccination. This clonotype was sampled from a man aged 25-45 years who received the YFV17D yellow fever vaccine. Rearrangement joined TRBV5-1 to TRBJ2-7; the D gene is unclear. The DNA is as follows: TGCGCCAGCAGCTCCCGGGTCGTTGGGTACGAGCAGTACTTC. This is translated as CASSSRVVGYEQYF.